The next 4 T cell receptor beta chains were all read from a single sample in a study of cytomegalovirus exposure and HLA in healthy donors. TCRdb's copy holds only in-frame clones and misses some; the assay was immunoSEQ multiplex PCR. The sample records some 59,000 clones, approximately 89% being singletons. Sample: PBMCs. The receptors stem from a woman under 30 in good health and CMV-seropositive.

This sequence joins TRBV6-6 and TRBJ1-5; 9 bases agree with TRBD1. CDR3 length equals 12 residues. Germline V gives CDR1 MNHNY, CDR2 SVGAGI (reference sequence). With V trimmed by 10 bases and J by 11 bases, 9 bases remained unmatched. CDR3 residues: CATLDRGGSQHF. The CDR3 coding sequence is TGTGCCACCTTGGACAGGGGAGGGTCCCAGCATTTT.

The J gene is TRBJ1-1, the V gene TRBV5-1, with TRBD1 matching over 7 bases. The CDR3 contains 14 residues. From germline, CDR1 is SGHRS and CDR2 YFSETQ. J lost 5 bases, V lost 4 bases, and 8 bases had no gene match. Written as DNA, the CDR3 is TGCGCCAGCAGCAGGGGACAGAGGGCGACTGAAGCTTTCTTT. Amino acids: CASSRGQRATEAFF.

The chain carries TRBV7-9 and TRBJ1-4; perhaps TRBD1 as D (5 bases). The CDR3 sequence is 15 residues long. With 5 bases removed from V and 2 bases from J, the gap between germline ends came to 12 bases. Germline V gene sequence: CDR1 SEHNR, CDR2 FQNEAQ (reference sequence). Here the CDR3 reads CASSPIGGTNEKLFF. The DNA of the CDR3 is TGTGCCAGCAGCCCAATCGGGGGTACTAATGAAAAACTGTTTTTT.

V is TRBV6-5 and J is TRBJ1-6; D perhaps matches TRBD1 (6 bases). This CDR3 comprises 15 residues. Germline V gene data show CDR1 as MNHEY and CDR2 as SVGAGI. Between the trimmed V and J ends, which lost 6 bases and 10 bases, there was a span of 19 bases. The CDR3 reads CASSQNRVELSPLHF. DNA of the CDR3: TGTGCCAGCAGCCAGAACAGGGTTGAGTTATCACCCCTCCACTTT.